Detailed here is one TCR beta chain. Clones were read by immunoSEQ multiplex PCR, and TCRdb kept only the in-frame ones, dropping some. Seen here are about 170,000 clones, 88% observed once, and the top ten hold approximately 2%. CDR3 length: 14 amino acids. Trimming removed 3 bases from V and 8 bases from J; junction bases left unmatched: 4. CDR1 and CDR2 (germline): LGHNA, YSLEER. This record belongs to a study of blood T cell repertoires in COVID-19. This sequence originates from a man aged 50-60 years who had recovered from COVID-19. The rearrangement joins TRBV4-3 to TRBJ1-4; TRBD1 agrees at 9 bases. Source material: peripheral blood. The CDR3 is CASSQDRGGEKLFF. The DNA for the CDR3 is TGCGCCAGCAGCCAGGACAGGGGTGGGGAAAAACTGTTTTTT.